These T cell receptor beta chains were read from a single sample in a study of T cells in Graves' hyperthyroidism and ophthalmopathy. TCRdb redid the calling of the multiplex PCR reads with MiXCR, one entry per CDR3 protein. The sample has 350,000 to 400,000 distinct CDR3 sequences, around 14% seen once; the top ten hold 30% to 35%. The sample taken for sequencing was blood. These receptor sequences come from a woman aged 25 to 39 with Graves' hyperthyroidism. Both conserved end residues are part of each CDR3. D genes are given only for firm matches. For some rows the clone size is stated as once, few or many, or as a class when expanded; others skip it.

clone size | J gene | V gene | D gene | CDR3 DNA | CDR3 protein
many | TRBJ2-1 | TRBV28 | TRBD2 | TGTGCCAGCAGTCCCCCGGGACTAGCCCAGAATGAGCAGTTCTTC | CASSPPGLAQNEQFF
many | TRBJ2-1 | TRBV28 | TRBD1 | TGTGCCAGCAGGACAGGGGTGTACAATGAGCAGTTCTTC | CASRTGVYNEQFF
many | TRBJ2-1 | TRBV6-5 | . | TGTGCCAGCAGTTACTCGCGCGGGATGTCCTACAATGAGCAGTTCTTC | CASSYSRGMSYNEQFF
. | TRBJ2-3 | TRBV15 | . | TGTGCCACCAGCAGAGATAGGGCACGGGGGACAGATACGCAGTATTTT | CATSRDRARGTDTQYF
. | TRBJ2-1 | TRBV27 | TRBD2 | TGTGCCAGCAGTTTAAGACTAGCGGGGCTGTACAATGAGCAGTTCTTC | CASSLRLAGLYNEQFF
many | TRBJ2-7 | TRBV20-1 | TRBD2 | TGCAGTGCTTCGAGCGGGAGCTACCTGTACGAGCAGTACTTC | CSASSGSYLYEQYF
many | TRBJ1-5 | TRBV2 | . | TGTGCCAGCAGTGAATCCGGGTATAGCAATCAGCCCCAGCATTTT | CASSESGYSNQPQHF
. | TRBJ2-2 | TRBV19 | . | TGTGCCAGTAGTATATCGGCGAACACCGGGGAGCTGTTTTTT | CASSISANTGELFF
few | TRBJ2-7 | TRBV9 | . | TGTGCCAGCAGCGTGGGGCGGTTCCACGAGCAGTACTTC | CASSVGRFHEQYF
. | TRBJ1-5 | TRBV2 | . | TGTGCCAGCAGGCAGGACAGATATAGCAATCAGCCCCAGCATTTT | CASRQDRYSNQPQHF
many | TRBJ2-1 | TRBV12-3/TRBV12-4 | . | TGTGCCAGCAGTCAATTGGGTCTTGAGCAGTTCTTC | CASSQLGLEQFF
many | TRBJ2-1 | TRBV7-2 | . | TGTGCCAGCAGCTTAGGGGGTTCGATTTACAATGAGCAGTTCTTC | CASSLGGSIYNEQFF
. | TRBJ1-4 | TRBV28 | TRBD1 | TGTGCCAGCAGTCGTACAGGGGCTGAAAAACTGTTTTTT | CASSRTGAEKLFF
few | TRBJ2-3 | TRBV11-3 | . | TGTGCCAGCAGCTCAGGGGTTCCGGATACGCAGTATTTT | CASSSGVPDTQYF
few | TRBJ2-1 | TRBV25-1 | . | TGTGCCAGCAGTGATCCTACTGCGGGGCTCCATGAGCAGTTCTTC | CASSDPTAGLHEQFF
few | TRBJ2-7 | TRBV19 | TRBD2 | TGTGCCAGTAGTATCGGATCGGCGGGGGGATACGAGCAGTACTTC | CASSIGSAGGYEQYF
few | TRBJ2-5 | TRBV9 | . | TGTGCCAGCGGGGTTAGCCAAGAGACCCAGTACTTC | CASGVSQETQYF
. | TRBJ2-2 | TRBV7-9 | . | TGTGCCAGCAGCTTAGGCCGAGAGAACACCGGGGAGCTGTTTTTT | CASSLGRENTGELFF
many | TRBJ2-3 | TRBV24-1 | . | TGTGCCACCAGCAACGAGGGGTTTTTCAGCACAGATACGCAGTATTTT | CATSNEGFFSTDTQYF
. | TRBJ1-4 | TRBV5-1 | TRBD1 | TGCGCCAGCAGCTTGGACAGGGGGCTCGGTGAAAAACTGTTTTTT | CASSLDRGLGEKLFF
many | TRBJ2-7 | TRBV28 | . | TGTGCCAGCAGTTTACAGAGTTACGAGCAGTACTTC | CASSLQSYEQYF
many | TRBJ1-2 | TRBV28 | TRBD1 | TGTGCCAGCAGTTTCCCCGACAGGGACCTCTATGGCTACACCTTC | CASSFPDRDLYGYTF
. | TRBJ1-5 | TRBV6-2/TRBV6-3 | . | TGTGCCAGCACTTTTGACCGGGACCCAGTTACGGCCCAGCATTTT | CASTFDRDPVTAQHF
many | TRBJ2-1 | TRBV12-3/TRBV12-4 | . | TGTGCCAGCAGTTCGAGGAATGAGCAGTTCTTC | CASSSRNEQFF
many | TRBJ2-1 | TRBV20-1 | TRBD2 | TGCAGTGCTAGCTTAGCCCGTGTAGGGAGGGTGTACAATGAGCAGTTCTTC | CSASLARVGRVYNEQFF
. | TRBJ2-3 | TRBV6-1 | TRBD2 | TGTGCCAGCAGTGATCGGCTAGCGGGAGCGGCAGATACGCAGTATTTT | CASSDRLAGAADTQYF
many | TRBJ2-1 | TRBV20-1 | TRBD2 | TGCAGTGCTTCTAGCGGGAGGATTGGGGTTGGTGAGCAGTTCTTC | CSASSGRIGVGEQFF
. | TRBJ2-1 | TRBV7-3 | TRBD1 | TGTGCCAGCAGCTTAACAGGGGGCGCGGATACGCAGTTCTTC | CASSLTGGADTQFF
. | TRBJ1-4 | TRBV2 | TRBD1 | TGTGCCAGCAGTTCATACAGGGGCCCGGGCGAAAAACTGTTTTTT | CASSSYRGPGEKLFF
many | TRBJ2-5 | TRBV27 | TRBD2 | TGTGCCAGCAGTTTACTTACGGGAGGGCTGCGTGAGACCCAGTACTTC | CASSLLTGGLRETQYF
many | TRBJ2-6 | TRBV12-3/TRBV12-4 | TRBD1 | TGTGCCAGCAGTTTAGGACAGGGGGCGTTTGGGGCCAACGTCCTGACTTTC | CASSLGQGAFGANVLTF
few | TRBJ2-1 | TRBV27 | . | TGTGCCAGCAGTTTGTCGCTAGAGTCCTACAATGAGCAGTTCTTC | CASSLSLESYNEQFF
. | TRBJ2-6 | TRBV5-1 | TRBD1 | TGCGCCAGCAGCTGGGACAGTAGCTCTAGGGCCAACGTCCTGACTTTC | CASSWDSSSRANVLTF
many | TRBJ1-1 | TRBV28 | . | TGTGCCAGCAGTTTTAGAGAGACTGACACTGAAGCTTTCTTT | CASSFRETDTEAFF
many | TRBJ2-7 | TRBV27 | TRBD2 | TGTGCCAGCAGTGTTACAGCGGGAACTCTCGAGCAGTACTTC | CASSVTAGTLEQYF
few | TRBJ2-5 | TRBV25-1 | . | TGTGCCAGCAGTGATCCCGGGACGGCACAAGAGACCCAGTACTTC | CASSDPGTAQETQYF
few | TRBJ2-1 | TRBV9 | . | TGTGCCAGCAGCGTAGGAGGGGGAGGCTACAATGAGCAGTTCTTC | CASSVGGGGYNEQFF